Below, one TCR beta chain is given with its context. The CDR3 has 14 amino acids. Germline V gene lookup returns CDR1 SNHLY and CDR2 FYNNEI. V gave up 1 base and J gave up 7 bases, with 11 bases separating them. The data derive from a study of blood T cell repertoires in COVID-19. Study in general: Acute-phase and convalescent COVID-19 samples originated in the United States, Italy and Spain. The cDNA or gDNA used as material had been derived from T cells, B-cell-depleted T cells, or PBMCs.

In the authors' methods: Reference gene primer amplification gave nucleated cell count estimates. TCRdb's copy holds only in-frame clones and misses some; the assay was immunoSEQ multiplex PCR. That table furnishes V, J and clone size, whereas the DNA furnished D and trimming. The table includes some 80,000 clones, more than 80% detected once. Sequenced input: peripheral blood. J is TRBJ1-5 and V is TRBV2, with a tentative D call TRBD1 (5 bases). This receptor was identified in a human donor in a cohort sampled during active COVID-19. The CDR3 loop is CASSEEGSYQPQHF. CDR3 bases: TGTGCCAGCAGTGAAGAGGGGTCGTACCAGCCCCAGCATTTT.